This TCR beta chain comes out of a study of T-cell reconstitution after alpha-beta-depleted transplantation in children. Findings and caveats of the study: Elevated TCRbeta diversity at day 60 was traced, in some patients, to surviving recipient T cells and thymic progenitors. Alpha-beta T cells present about two months after transplant were reported to originate from several hundred expanded graft clones.

This clonotype was seen only a few times. Its antigen is unknown. Germline CDR1 and CDR2: SGHAT and FQNNGV. V was cut by 3 bases and J by 4 bases, with 18 bases left in between. The CDR3 has 16 amino acids. As it was prepared, the TCRbeta library received unique molecular identifiers. MiXCR was run by TCRdb on the PCR reads, yielding one entry per CDR3 protein. The repertoire holds fewer than 700,000 distinct CDR3 sequences, with 10% to 15% as singletons. The chain combines TRBV11-2 with TRBJ1-1; D is unresolved. The source was PBMCs, mostly from graft donor cells, collected 360 days after TCRalphabeta/CD19-depleted stem cell transplant. This TCR derives from a male patient younger than 18 who had a stem cell transplant for acute myeloid leukemia, so the T cells may come from the graft donor. The CDR3 bases are TGTGCCAGCAGCTTCCTATTCGGGCCTCTTGGCACTGAAGCTTTCTTT. This encodes CASSFLFGPLGTEAFF.